This T cell receptor (beta chain) is from a study of blood T cell repertoires in COVID-19. At the level of the study: PBMCs, B-cell-depleted T cells, or T cells were the source of the cDNA or gDNA that made up the material.

The participants were between roughly 18 and 90 years old and came from 20 to 30 US areas. Measured with immunoSEQ multiplex PCR; TCRdb has only the in-frame clones, and not every one. The table shows some 100,000 clones, with around 86% occurring only once. The V gene end was trimmed by 2 bases and the J gene end by 5 bases; junction bases not matched to a gene: 6. The CDR3 is made up of 15 amino acids. CDR1 is KGHDR and CDR2 is SFDVKD in the germline V gene. The sequencing input was PBMCs or T cells enriched from blood (not recorded which). The chain recombines TRBV24-1 with TRBJ2-5; 8 bases are a match to TRBD1. The receptor comes from a woman between 50 and 59 years old who had recovered from COVID-19. The CDR3 spells CATSDSRGRGETQYF. The CDR3 nucleotides are TGTGCCACCAGTGATTCCAGGGGGCGAGGGGAGACCCAGTACTTC.